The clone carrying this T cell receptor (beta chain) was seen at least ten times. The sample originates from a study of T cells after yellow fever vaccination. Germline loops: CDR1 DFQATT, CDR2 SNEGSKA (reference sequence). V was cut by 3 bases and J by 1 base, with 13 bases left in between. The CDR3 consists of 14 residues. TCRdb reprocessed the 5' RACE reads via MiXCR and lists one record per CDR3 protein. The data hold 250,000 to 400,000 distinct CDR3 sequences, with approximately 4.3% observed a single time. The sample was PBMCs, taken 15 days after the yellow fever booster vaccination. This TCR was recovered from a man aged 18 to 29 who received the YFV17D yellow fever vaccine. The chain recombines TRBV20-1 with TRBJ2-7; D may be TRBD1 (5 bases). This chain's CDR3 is CSARKRGQSYEQYV. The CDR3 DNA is TGCAGTGCTAGGAAAAGGGGTCAATCCTACGAGCAGTACGTC.